The 9 T cell receptor beta chains listed next were all sequenced from one sample in a study of spatial heterogeneity in lung cancer. TCRdb re-derived calls from the 5' RACE reads in MiXCR, one entry per CDR3 protein. Among 40,000 to 45,000 distinct CDR3 sequences listed, approximately 7% were seen once. Time point defined: sample taken at primary tumor resection. Frozen PBMC, nontumor lung or tumor provided whole RNA, which was sequenced unsorted. The specimen comprised PBMCs, sampled at surgery. The receptors here all came from a female donor with early-stage non-small cell lung cancer.

There are many counts of this clonotype. This chain joins TRBV5-8 and TRBJ2-7; TRBD2 agrees at 7 bases. The CDR3 extends over 14 amino acids. Per germline, CDR1 SGHTS and CDR2 YDEGEE. After removal of 5 bases from V and 2 bases from J, the junction contained 7 bases not matched to a gene. The CDR3: CASRTGTTAYEQYF. The CDR3 DNA sequence: TGTGCCAGCAGGACCGGGACTACAGCCTACGAGCAGTACTTC.

V and J are TRBV5-1 and TRBJ2-7, with D possibly being TRBD1 or TRBD2 (5 bases each). Germline CDR1 reads SGHRS; CDR2 reads YFSETQ. There are 16 residues in the CDR3. The V gene lost 0 bases and the J gene lost 3 bases, with 16 bases spanning the gap. CDR3 residues: CASSLGKGRGVYEQYF. The CDR3, as DNA: TGCGCCAGCAGCTTGGGTAAGGGGAGAGGGGTCTACGAGCAGTACTTC.

Comment on this clonotype: It may be a read error: a sequence one base away is much more abundant. The chain couples TRBV2 to TRBJ2-3; the D gene is possibly TRBD1 (5 bases). The J call may be incorrect, as the DNA end agrees better with TRBJ1-5. Germline V CDR1 and CDR2: SNHLY, FYNNEI. This CDR3 contains 14 residues. The CDR3, as DNA: TGTGCCAGCAGGTCTCTGGGGGGTTCGGATACGCAGCATTTT. Encoded protein: CASRSLGGSDTQHF.

The J gene is TRBJ1-1, the V gene TRBV18; the D gene is possibly TRBD1 (5 bases). With 3 bases removed from V and 4 bases from J, the gap between germline ends came to 15 bases. This CDR3 region has 15 residues. From germline, CDR1 is KGHSH and CDR2 LQKENI. The CDR3 loop is CASSPQRVGATEAFF. As DNA, the CDR3 is TGTGCCAGCTCACCGCAAAGGGTAGGGGCCACTGAAGCTTTCTTT.

A few counts support this clonotype. The chain combines TRBV30 with TRBJ1-5; D might be TRBD1 (6 bases). V gave up 5 bases and J gave up 6 bases, with 14 bases separating them. The CDR3 sequence is 13 residues long. The germline CDR1 and CDR2 sequences are GTSNPN and SVGIG (reference sequence). CDR3 sequence reads: CAWQTGSGQPQHF. CDR3 nucleotide sequence: TGTGCCTGGCAAACAGGGAGCGGTCAGCCCCAGCATTTT.

This clonotype was recorded many times. This chain links TRBV3-1 with TRBJ2-1; possibly TRBD2 for D (6 bases). Germline CDR1 LGHDT, CDR2 YNNKEL (reference sequence). The CDR3 is 14 residues long. Trimming left V 4 bases short and J 8 bases short, with 15 bases between. In DNA form, the CDR3 reads TGTGCCAGCAGCCCCCCCTTTGAGCGGGATGAGCAGTTCTTC. This codes for CASSPPFERDEQFF.

This clonotype was counted between two and nine times. V is TRBV12-3 or TRBV12-4 and J is TRBJ1-1; 8 nucleotides align to TRBD1. This CDR3 region has 14 residues. The ends lost 4 bases at V and 11 bases at J; junction bases unmatched: 12. This chain's CDR3 is CASSSPPLTGEAFF. For the CDR3, the DNA is TGTGCCAGCAGTTCCCCGCCTTTGACAGGGGAGGCTTTCTTT.

There are many counts of this clonotype. The chain links TRBV12-3 or TRBV12-4 to TRBJ2-5; a possible D gene is TRBD1 (6 bases). This CDR3 is 16 amino acids long. Trimming cost V 5 bases and J 4 bases, with 20 bases left between them. The chain's CDR3 is CASSPSHRVQSETQYF. The CDR3 DNA is TGTGCCAGCAGTCCTAGTCACAGGGTACAATCAGAGACCCAGTACTTC.

The table lists this clonotype with many counts. The chain links TRBV11-2 to TRBJ1-3; D might be TRBD1 (5 bases). With 5 bases removed from V and 10 bases from J, the gap between germline ends came to 15 bases. The length of the CDR3 is 13 residues. CDR1 and CDR2 from the germline V gene are SGHAT and FQNNGV. CDR3 sequence reads: CASSPGTARTIYF. CDR3 nucleotides: TGTGCCAGCAGCCCCGGGACCGCGAGGACCATATATTTT.